A single sample gave rise to the 27 T cell receptor beta chains below, sequenced in a study of blood T cell repertoires in COVID-19. Method: immunoSEQ multiplex PCR; TCRdb's copy keeps in-frame clones and lacks some. There are some 200,000 clones in the sample; around 83% occur only once, and over 10% lies in the top ten. Sequences were obtained from peripheral blood. The receptors here all came from a human donor in a cohort sampled during active COVID-19.

This rearrangement joins TRBV19 to TRBJ1-2; 8 nucleotides match TRBD1. V lost 6 bases, J lost 6 bases, and 6 bases stayed unmatched. From germline, CDR1 is LNHDA and CDR2 SQIVND (reference sequence). CDR3 size: 13 residues. This chain's CDR3 is CASRPTGGDGYTF. Written as DNA, the CDR3 is TGTGCCAGTAGACCTACAGGGGGTGATGGCTACACCTTC.

This chain joins TRBV13 and TRBJ2-1; a weak D match, TRBD2 (5 bases). The CDR3 is made up of 15 amino acids. Germline CDR1 reads PRHDT; CDR2 reads FYEKMQ (reference sequence). V was clipped by 1 base and J by 0 bases, with 7 bases between them. CDR3: CASSLAGYSYNEQFF. The CDR3 coding sequence is TGTGCCAGCAGCTTAGCGGGGTACTCCTACAATGAGCAGTTCTTC. The full variable domain, in which reference TRBV13 and TRBJ2-1 provide the parts outside the CDR3, is AAGVIQSPRHLIKEKRETATLKCYPIPRHDTVYWYQQGPGQDPQFLISFYEKMQSDKGSIPDRFSAQQFSDYHSELNMSSLELGDSALYFCASSLAGYSYNEQFFGPGTRLTVL.

As concerns this clone: One end of the junction is discordant with germline, which a read error may explain. The V call is TRBV30, the J call TRBJ2-7, with 8 bases that match TRBD2. From germline, CDR1 is GTSNPN and CDR2 SVGIG (reference sequence). The CDR3 runs 11 residues. For the CDR3, the DNA is TGTGCCTGGCGACTTGGGACTAGTTTCGTCTTC. It translates to CAWRLGTSFVF.

The chain combines TRBV10-2 with TRBJ1-6, with D perhaps TRBD1 (5 bases). CDR1 is WSHSY, CDR2 SAAADI, per germline. Trimming shortened V by 2 bases and J by 4 bases, and 9 bases separated the two germline ends. The CDR3 length is 15 residues. The CDR3 coding sequence is TGCGCCAGCAGTGAGGGGGCGGGATATAATTCACCCCTCCACTTT. This translates into CASSEGAGYNSPLHF.

This chain connects TRBV7-9 to TRBJ2-3; no clear D. The CDR3 contains 15 residues. Germline V gene sequence: CDR1 SEHNR, CDR2 FQNEAQ (reference sequence). Between the trimmed V and J ends, which lost 1 base and 1 base, there was a span of 9 bases. The CDR3 spells CASSLGSLGTDTQYF. In DNA, the CDR3 is TGTGCCAGCAGCTTAGGGTCGTTAGGCACAGATACGCAGTATTTT.

This chain joins TRBV4-1 and TRBJ2-7, with 8 nucleotides matching TRBD2. Germline trimming cut 1 base from V and 3 bases from J; bases unmatched to any gene: 5. Germline CDR1 is MGHRA and CDR2 is YSYEKL. This CDR3 is 15 amino acids long. The CDR3 region is CASSQGSAGGYEQYF. CDR3 nucleotide sequence: TGCGCCAGCAGCCAAGGGTCGGCGGGAGGCTACGAGCAGTACTTC.

The chain employs TRBV7-2 and TRBJ2-7; 7 bases are a match to TRBD1. CDR1 is SGHTA and CDR2 is FQGNSA in the germline V gene. The CDR3 is 14 residues long. Unmatched junction bases numbered 10, after V lost 5 bases and J lost 6 bases. The CDR3 region is CASSPGTDPSEQYF. In nucleotides, the CDR3 is TGTGCCAGCAGCCCTGGGACAGATCCGTCCGAGCAGTACTTC.

The table lists this clone with a count of one. The chain joins TRBV24-1 to TRBJ1-5; 7 bases are shared with TRBD1. V lost 4 bases to trimming and J lost 2 bases; unmatched junction nucleotides: 4. Germline V gives CDR1 KGHDR, CDR2 SFDVKD. This CDR3 has 15 residues. The CDR3 DNA follows: TGTGCCACCAGTGAAACCGGGACAGGCAATCAGCCCCAGCATTTT. Encoded protein: CATSETGTGNQPQHF.

This clone has just one count. The chain couples TRBV7-9 to TRBJ2-7, with D possibly being TRBD1 (5 bases). The CDR3 sequence is 12 residues long. Germline V gene lookup returns CDR1 SEHNR and CDR2 FQNEAQ (reference sequence). The ends were cut back, 4 bases at V and 5 bases at J, with 9 bases in the middle. The CDR3 coding sequence is TGTGCCAGCAGCTGGCAGGGTAACGAGCAGTACTTC. It specifies CASSWQGNEQYF.

This clone came up once. This chain uses TRBV24-1 with TRBJ1-5; D gene unclear. This CDR3 has 16 residues. From germline, CDR1 is KGHDR and CDR2 SFDVKD. V was pared by 4 bases and J by 5 bases, with 17 bases between. CDR3 amino acids: CATSEGGRRAYQPQHF. For the CDR3, the DNA is TGTGCCACCAGTGAGGGAGGCCGTCGGGCCTATCAGCCCCAGCATTTT.

The V gene is TRBV12-3 or TRBV12-4, the J gene TRBJ2-5, with D tentatively TRBD1 (5 bases). This CDR3 spans 12 amino acids. V lost 2 bases, J lost 6 bases, and 7 bases lay in between. The CDR3 reads CASSLQGQTQYF. CDR3 DNA sequence: TGTGCCAGCAGTTTACAGGGCCAGACCCAGTACTTC.

The J gene is TRBJ2-1, the V gene TRBV7-6; D is unresolved. The CDR3 length is 12 residues. V was pared by 5 bases and J by 5 bases, with 7 bases between. The germline gives CDR1 SGHVS, CDR2 FNYEAQ. For the CDR3, the DNA is TGTGCCAGCAGCCCACAGAACAATGAGCAGTTCTTC. It translates to CASSPQNNEQFF.

This chain joins TRBV13 and TRBJ1-2; no definite D call. Trimming stripped 7 bases from V and 8 bases from J, with 20 bases between. The CDR3 is 14 amino acids. CDR1 and CDR2 (germline): PRHDT, FYEKMQ (reference sequence). The CDR3 loop reads CASTRRGGQRGYTF. The CDR3 DNA sequence: TGTGCCAGCACCCGGCGGGGAGGTCAGAGAGGCTACACCTTC.

This chain links TRBV5-1 with TRBJ2-6, with D perhaps matching TRBD2 (6 bases). CDR1 and CDR2 (germline): SGHRS, YFSETQ. The CDR3 length is 16 residues. Trimming pared 0 bases from V and 0 bases from J, leaving 7 bases between. The CDR3 here is CASSLAGSSGANVLTF. CDR3 bases: TGCGCCAGCAGCTTGGCCGGGAGCTCTGGGGCCAACGTCCTGACTTTC.

This clone was seen only once. The rearrangement joins TRBV25-1 to TRBJ2-1; 9 bases agree with TRBD2. CDR3 length: 14 amino acids. The germline gives CDR1 MGHDK, CDR2 SYGVNS. The V and J ends lost 10 bases and 4 bases, in that order; junction bases with no gene match: 8. This CDR3 is CATRLAEAYNEQFF. CDR3 nucleotide sequence: TGTGCCACTCGACTAGCGGAAGCTTACAATGAGCAGTTCTTC.

The genes are TRBV6-5 and TRBJ2-7; 9 bases line up with TRBD2. V was clipped by 8 bases and J by 4 bases; unmatched bases: 12. This CDR3 contains 15 residues. The V gene's germline CDR1 is MNHEY and CDR2 SVGAGI. The CDR3, as DNA: TGTGCCAGCGGGGGGCTAGCGGGAATATCTTACGAGCAGTACTTC. As protein: CASGGLAGISYEQYF.

The V and J genes are TRBV2 and TRBJ1-5; TRBD1 aligns across 7 bases. V was pared by 5 bases and J by 3 bases, with 4 bases of the junction left unmatched. The CDR3 contains 14 residues. Germline-derived CDR1 and CDR2 are SNHLY and FYNNEI. Here the CDR3 DNA reads TGTGCCAGCAGTACGGACAGGTACAATCAGCCCCAGCATTTT. Residues: CASSTDRYNQPQHF.

The CDR3 DNA sequence: TGTGCCAGCAGGACAGGGGGAACCTATGGCTACACCTTC. Its protein is CASRTGGTYGYTF. The V gene is TRBV28, the J gene TRBJ1-2; 9 bases are a match to TRBD1. This CDR3 has 13 residues. The junction had 3 bases not matched to a gene; V was cut back by 6 bases and J by 4 bases. Germline values: CDR1 MDHEN, CDR2 SYDVKM.

This clone was counted a few times. The V call is TRBV18, the J call TRBJ2-2, with D hard to call. Per the germline V gene, CDR1 is KGHSH and CDR2 is LQKENI. The V end was cut by 4 bases, the J end by 6 bases, with 9 bases between. This CDR3 contains 13 residues. CDR3 sequence: CASSLTRSGELFF. The CDR3 nucleotides are TGTGCCAGCTCACTAACAAGATCCGGGGAGCTGTTTTTT.

The chain has TRBV28 and TRBJ2-7, with D possibly matching TRBD1 (5 bases). Trimming took off 5 bases at V and 4 bases at J, with 9 bases between the two ends. The CDR3 length is 12 residues. CDR1 and CDR2 (germline): MDHEN, SYDVKM. The CDR3 DNA is TGTGCCAGCAGTCAGGGCTTGTACGAGCAGTACTTC. Encoded protein: CASSQGLYEQYF.

This clone has more than one count but fewer than ten. CDR3 in DNA: TGTGCCAGCTCGGGACAGGGTGGGAATCAGCCCCAGCATTTT. Encoded protein: CASSGQGGNQPQHF. The J gene is TRBJ1-5, the V gene TRBV18; 9 positions match TRBD1. From germline, CDR1 is KGHSH and CDR2 LQKENI. J was trimmed by 4 bases and V by 6 bases; bases with no gene match: 4. CDR3 length equals 14 residues.

Written as DNA, the CDR3 is TGCGCCAGCAGCAGGGGGACCCTAGAGATTAACACTGAAGCTTTCTTT. Amino acid sequence: CASSRGTLEINTEAFF. This chain links TRBV5-1 with TRBJ1-1, with D possibly being TRBD1 (6 bases). Germline CDR1 SGHRS, CDR2 YFSETQ. The V gene lost 4 bases and the J gene lost 2 bases, with 18 bases spanning the gap. The CDR3 covers 16 residues.

This clone appeared once. The rearrangement joins TRBV28 to TRBJ2-7; 11 bases fit TRBD2. From germline, CDR1 is MDHEN and CDR2 SYDVKM. The CDR3 extends over 15 amino acids. V lost 7 bases, J lost 2 bases, and 7 bases stayed unmatched. CDR3 coding DNA: TGTGCCAGCACCTCTGGACTAGCGGGCCCCTACGAGCAGTACTTC. Encoded protein: CASTSGLAGPYEQYF.

This clone was counted ten times or more. The chain couples TRBV4-2 to TRBJ1-1; no reliable D call. Germline CDR1 LGHNA, CDR2 YNFKEQ. V lost 1 base to trimming and J lost 1 base, with 7 bases between them. The CDR3 has 14 residues. CDR3 loop: CASSQGRANTEAFF. The CDR3 DNA follows: TGTGCCAGCAGCCAAGGGAGGGCGAACACTGAAGCTTTCTTT.

This clone has just one count. The genes are TRBV13 and TRBJ2-7; perhaps TRBD2 as D (7 bases). Trimming removed 5 bases from V and 4 bases from J, with 21 bases in between. Per germline, CDR1 PRHDT and CDR2 FYEKMQ (reference sequence). The CDR3 extends over 16 amino acids. CDR3 bases: TGTGCCAGCAGCCCCAGGGGAGGGGACGGAGAATACGAGCAGTACTTC. Translating gives CASSPRGGDGEYEQYF.

Notes on this clone: Distinct nucleotide sequences in the sample also encode this CDR3. This rearrangement joins TRBV4-1 to TRBJ2-7; 12 nucleotides agree with TRBD2. Germline V gives CDR1 MGHRA, CDR2 YSYEKL. Trimming at V came to 2 bases and at J to 4 bases, leaving 3 bases not matched to a gene. The CDR3 length is 15 residues. The CDR3 coding sequence is TGCGCCAGCAGCCAACTAGCGGGAGGGCCGTACGAGCAGTACTTC. It codes for CASSQLAGGPYEQYF.

The chain joins TRBV5-5 to TRBJ2-1; D is unclear. Germline assignment: CDR1 SGHKS and CDR2 YYEKEE (reference sequence). The CDR3 runs to 13 residues. Trimming left V 0 bases short and J 9 bases short, with 10 bases between. This chain's CDR3 is CASSLDPLGEQFF. The CDR3 DNA sequence: TGTGCCAGCAGCTTGGACCCGCTCGGTGAGCAGTTCTTC.